The 29 T cell receptor beta chains in this list originate from one sample, sequenced in a study of glioma-infiltrating T cells (dated by TCRdb to the mid-2010s). The sequencer listed for this sample is Illumina MiSeq. The iRepertoire nested amplicon-rescue multiplex PCR (arm-PCR) platform was used to amplify TCR alpha and beta CDR3 regions from RNA. TCRdb reran the public reads through fastp at Q25 and MiXCR, keeping productive beta chains. Entries that share a CDR3 protein sequence are merged under the most common genes and DNA. This sample gives 300,000 to 450,000 distinct CDR3 sequences in total; roughly 41% of them show up just once. The ten biggest clones cover 12% of the sample. The sequenced sample consisted of glioma tissue, nonneoplastic brain tissue, or PBMCs (not recorded which). Every receptor here comes from a human donor with low-grade glioma or glioblastoma, undergoing nonglioma brain surgery, or in good health (not recorded which).

The chain combines TRBV4-1 with TRBJ2-1; D is perhaps TRBD2 (5 bases). The CDR3 contains 18 residues. Germline values: CDR1 MGHRA, CDR2 YSYEKL. V gave up 0 bases and J gave up 6 bases, with 21 bases separating them. CDR3 sequence (DNA): TGCGCCAGCAGCCAAGAAGACTCAAGGGCGGGTAGGGTCAATGAGCAGTTCTTC. Its protein product is CASSQEDSRAGRVNEQFF.

About this clonotype itself: It may be a read error: a sequence one base away is much more abundant. CDR3 sequence: CASSFVGSTHEQYF. CDR3 in DNA: TGTGCCAGCAGTTTTGTGGGGAGCACCCACGAGCAGTACTTC. The J gene is TRBJ2-7, the V gene TRBV27, with D tentatively TRBD2 (5 bases). Germline loops: CDR1 MNHEY, CDR2 SMNVEV (reference sequence). Trimming stripped 3 bases from V and 5 bases from J, with 14 bases between. The CDR3 spans 14 residues.

This clonotype was seen a handful of times. The chain is built from TRBV19 and TRBJ2-1, with unresolved D. Germline loops: CDR1 LNHDA, CDR2 SQIVND (reference sequence). Trimming removed 3 bases at V and 4 bases at J, with 1 base between. The CDR3 runs to 11 residues. The CDR3 nucleotides read TGTGCCAGTAGTATGTACAATGAGCAGTTCTTC. Translated, it gives CASSMYNEQFF.

Comment on this clonotype: This may be a read error: a much more frequent sequence differs by one nucleotide. V gene TRBV28 combines with J gene TRBJ1-1; a possible D gene is TRBD1 (6 bases). CDR1 and CDR2 (germline): MDHEN, SYDVKM. CDR3 length equals 16 residues. V lost 5 bases to trimming and J lost 5 bases, with 21 bases between them. Here the CDR3 reads CASSPNAGAVRTEAFF. The CDR3 region has the DNA TGTGCCAGCAGTCCCAACGCAGGGGCGGTTAGGACTGAAGCTTTCTTT.

In its sample, this clonotype was seen a few times. The J gene is TRBJ2-7, the V gene TRBV20-1; D ambiguous. The CDR3 has 14 amino acids. V was cut by 3 bases and J by 9 bases, with 21 bases left in between. CDR1 is DFQATT and CDR2 is SNEGSKA in the germline V gene (reference sequence). The CDR3 DNA reads TGCAGTGCTAGCAAACAGTTTAACTACGAGCGGCAGTACTTC. It translates to CSASKQFNYERQYF.

As regards this clonotype: The limits of the CDR3 on the DNA are not certain, so only TCRdb's listed CDR3 is given. The rearrangement links TRBV7-9 to TRBJ2-3; the table's D call TRBD1 went unverified against the DNA. Ends included, the CDR3 has 21 residues. Germline-derived CDR1 and CDR2 are SEHNR and FQNEAQ (reference sequence). This CDR3 reads CASSFYICSGASPGSTDTQYF.

This clonotype was seen repeatedly, ten times or more. The genes are TRBV27 and TRBJ2-1, with a tentative D call TRBD2 (6 bases). CDR1 and CDR2 from the germline V gene are MNHEY and SMNVEV (reference sequence). With 5 bases removed from V and 7 bases from J, the gap between germline ends came to 12 bases. The CDR3 has 13 residues. CDR3 protein: CASSPHGGNEQFF. For the CDR3, the DNA is TGTGCCAGCAGTCCCCATGGGGGGAATGAGCAGTTCTTC.

This chain uses TRBV11-1 with TRBJ1-2; perhaps TRBD1 as D (5 bases). In germline, CDR1 is SGHAT, CDR2 FQDESV (reference sequence). This CDR3 has 14 amino acids. The V end lost 5 bases, the J end lost 3 bases, and 13 bases lay between the germline ends. The CDR3 is CASSPDKGDYGYTF. The CDR3 nucleotides are TGTGCCAGCAGCCCGGACAAGGGAGACTATGGCTACACCTTC.

The genes are TRBV11-1 and TRBJ2-1; a weak D match, TRBD2 (5 bases). The length of the CDR3 is 13 residues. Trimming took off 3 bases at V and 4 bases at J, with 7 bases between the two ends. Germline V lookup: CDR1 SGHAT, CDR2 FQDESV (reference sequence). CDR3: CASSFQRYNEQFF. DNA for the CDR3: TGTGCCAGCAGCTTCCAGCGGTACAATGAGCAGTTCTTC.

Details on this clonotype: Just one base apart from a much larger clone, this may be a read error. V gene TRBV6-1 combines with J gene TRBJ1-1; D call uncertain. Germline lookup yields CDR1 MNHNS and CDR2 SASEGT. CDR3 length: 14 residues. Trimming stripped 7 bases from V and 5 bases from J, with 17 bases between. The CDR3 loop reads CASNLEGYETEAFF. Here the CDR3 DNA reads TGTGCCAGCAACCTCGAAGGGTATGAGACTGAAGCTTTCTTT.

Note on this clonotype: Given a much more abundant clone one base away, this may be a read error. J is TRBJ1-1 and V is TRBV28; 9 positions match TRBD1. Germline V CDR1 and CDR2: MDHEN, SYDVKM. The CDR3 spans 13 residues. The DNA of the CDR3 is TGTACCATCAGTCAAGGACAGGGGACTGAAGCTTTCTTT. Its protein is CTISQGQGTEAFF. The full variable domain, with the rest looked up from reference TRBV28 and TRBJ1-1, is DVKVTQSSRYLVKRTGEKVFLECVQDMDHENMFWYRQDPGLGLRLIYFSYDVKMKEKGDIPEGYSVSREKKERFSLILESASTNQTSMYLCTISQGQGTEAFFGQGTRLTVV.

Remarks on this clonotype: A much larger clone sits a single nucleotide away, making a read error possible. CDR3 in DNA: TGTGCCACCAGCAGAGATGCAGTAGTATCTCCTAAAGCTTTCTTT. It yields the protein CATSRDAVVSPKAFF. The chain is built from TRBV15 and TRBJ1-1; D gene uncertain. The CDR3 is 15 amino acids. Germline values: CDR1 LNHNV, CDR2 YYDKDF (reference sequence). V was pared by 0 bases and J by 9 bases, with 17 bases between.

This clonotype has a count of ten or more. This rearrangement joins TRBV27 to TRBJ2-1; D is perhaps TRBD1 (7 bases). Trimming took 0 bases from V and 5 from J, leaving 11 bases between them. This CDR3 region has 15 residues. In germline, CDR1 is MNHEY, CDR2 SMNVEV (reference sequence). The CDR3 nucleotides read TGTGCCAGCAGTTTATCCGCAGGGGGGAACAATGAGCAGTTCTTC. Amino acids: CASSLSAGGNNEQFF.

V usage is TRBV7-9 and J usage is TRBJ2-1, with TRBD2 matching over 13 bases. V lost 5 bases, J lost 8 bases, and 6 bases stayed unmatched. The CDR3 extends over 15 amino acids. Germline lookup yields CDR1 SEHNR and CDR2 FQNEAQ (reference sequence). The CDR3 protein is CASSLRTSGSYEQFF. In DNA, the CDR3 is TGTGCCAGCAGCCTAAGGACTAGCGGGAGTTATGAGCAGTTCTTC.

This clonotype has a handful of counts. CDR3 bases: TGCAGTGCTAGAACGTACAGGGACTCCTACGAGCAGTACTTC. Translating it yields CSARTYRDSYEQYF. J is TRBJ2-7 and V is TRBV20-1, with D tentatively TRBD1 (6 bases). V was pared by 2 bases and J by 0 bases, with 11 bases between. The CDR3 is made up of 14 amino acids. Looked up from germline, CDR1 is DFQATT and CDR2 is SNEGSKA (reference sequence).

This clonotype was observed at least ten times. The chain carries TRBV6-2 or TRBV6-3 and TRBJ1-1; D gene unclear. The CDR3 sequence is 15 residues long. V was pared by 4 bases and J by 3 bases, with 15 bases between. Germline V gene sequence: CDR1 MNHEY, CDR2 SVGEGT. The CDR3 DNA sequence: TGTGCCAGCAGTTCTCACAGCCTGGGGTACACTGAAGCTTTCTTT. This encodes CASSSHSLGYTEAFF.

This rearrangement joins TRBV6-1 to TRBJ1-1; 9 bases agree with TRBD1. CDR1 is MNHNS, CDR2 SASEGT, per germline. With V trimmed by 5 bases and J by 4 bases, 8 bases remained unmatched. This CDR3 spans 15 amino acids. CDR3 nucleotides: TGTGCCAGCAGTTCCGGACAGGGGTCTATCACTGAAGCTTTCTTT. This sequence encodes CASSSGQGSITEAFF.

The table lists this clonotype with a few counts. The chain employs TRBV4-1 and TRBJ1-5; 8 bases fit TRBD1. J gave up 9 bases and V 0 bases, and 10 bases lay outside the gene matches. The germline CDR1 and CDR2 sequences are MGHRA and YSYEKL. The CDR3 covers 16 residues. CDR3 DNA: TGCGCCAGCAGCCAAGATCAGGGGACAGGTTCACGGCCCCAGCATTTT. Translation gives CASSQDQGTGSRPQHF.

This clonotype was detected ten times or more. The chain combines TRBV6-2 or TRBV6-3 with TRBJ2-7, with 8 bases fitting TRBD2. CDR1 MNHEY and CDR2 SVGEGT come from the germline V gene. The junction had 7 bases not matched to a gene; V was cut back by 2 bases and J by 4 bases. The CDR3 consists of 15 residues. The DNA for the CDR3 is TGTGCCAGCAGTTACGAAGCGGGAGCGATGTACGAGCAGTACTTC. This encodes CASSYEAGAMYEQYF.

About this clonotype: An end of the junction differs from the germline gene, which may be a read error. This chain links TRBV29-1 with TRBJ2-1; TRBD2 agrees at 7 bases. The CDR3 is made up of 16 amino acids. Germline V gene sequence: CDR1 SQVTM, CDR2 ANQGSEA. In DNA, the CDR3 is TGCAGCGTCGAAGGGTGGGCTAGCGGTTCCTACAATGAGCAGTTCTTC. Amino acid sequence: CSVEGWASGSYNEQFF.

The chain combines TRBV7-6 with TRBJ1-3; D is undetermined. The ends were cut back, 3 bases at V and 8 bases at J, with 5 bases in the middle. The CDR3 covers 11 residues. The germline gives CDR1 SGHVS, CDR2 FNYEAQ. CDR3 nucleotide sequence: TGTGCCAGCAGCTTTATAGACACCATATATTTT. It yields the protein CASSFIDTIYF.

This sequence joins TRBV7-3 and TRBJ2-7; unclear D gene. V was pared by 1 base and J by 5 bases, with 15 bases between. Germline CDR1 SGHTA, CDR2 FQGTGA. The CDR3 has 15 amino acids. The CDR3 coding sequence is TGTGCCAGCAGCTTAAATTCCGGTTTTGTGGACGAGCAGTACTTC. Its protein product is CASSLNSGFVDEQYF.

This clonotype was picked up a small number of times. J is TRBJ2-7 and V is TRBV28, with 14 bases identical to TRBD2. With V trimmed by 2 bases and J by 3 bases, 15 bases remained unmatched. Germline V gene sequence: CDR1 MDHEN, CDR2 SYDVKM. There are 20 residues in the CDR3. The CDR3 is CASSLEAILGTSGRFYEQYF. CDR3 bases: TGTGCCAGCAGTTTAGAGGCTATACTAGGGACTAGCGGGAGATTCTACGAGCAGTACTTC.

This clonotype was observed a single time. This may arise from a read error, as a much more abundant clone is one base away. The V call is TRBV6-1, the J call TRBJ2-7; possibly TRBD1 for D (6 bases). This CDR3 comprises 16 residues. In germline, CDR1 is MNHNS, CDR2 SASEGT. The DNA for the CDR3 is TGTGCCAGCAGTCCAGACCGGACAGCCACTACCTACGGGCAGTACTTC. This sequence encodes CASSPDRTATTYGQYF.

This clonotype was counted many times. The J gene is TRBJ2-1, the V gene TRBV28, with 7 nucleotides matching TRBD2. The germline CDR1 and CDR2 sequences are MDHEN and SYDVKM. V lost 1 base and J lost 5; bases outside the gene matches: 8. CDR3 length equals 16 residues. CDR3 in amino acids: CASSLYPSGTNNEQFF. The DNA for the CDR3 is TGTGCCAGCAGTTTATATCCTAGCGGAACGAACAATGAGCAGTTCTTC. The complete variable domain, with remaining parts taken from reference TRBV28 and TRBJ2-1, reads DVKVTQSSRYLVKRTGEKVFLECVQDMDHENMFWYRQDPGLGLRLIYFSYDVKMKEKGDIPEGYSVSREKKERFSLILESASTNQTSMYLCASSLYPSGTNNEQFFGPGTRLTVL.

This clonotype was picked up many times. The chain is built from TRBV28 and TRBJ2-7, with D perhaps given as TRBD1 or TRBD2 (5 bases each). V lost 5 bases and J lost 3, with 8 bases in between. The CDR3 extends over 12 amino acids. Germline CDR1 is MDHEN and CDR2 is SYDVKM. CDR3: CASSRDVYEQYF. The CDR3 coding sequence is TGTGCCAGCAGTAGGGACGTCTACGAGCAGTACTTC.

In this sample, this clonotype turned up a few times. The chain links TRBV28 to TRBJ1-3; D unclear. This CDR3 region has 15 residues. Germline V gene data show CDR1 as MDHEN and CDR2 as SYDVKM. Trimming removed 3 bases at V and 4 bases at J, with 13 bases between. The CDR3 coding sequence is TGTGCCAGCAGTTTCCCGGGAAGGACGGGAAACACCATATATTTT. Translation gives CASSFPGRTGNTIYF.

The rearrangement uses TRBV7-3 and TRBJ2-3, with 8 bases that match TRBD1. Germline V lookup: CDR1 SGHTA, CDR2 FQGTGA. With V trimmed by 8 bases and J by 0 bases, 1 base remained unmatched. CDR3 length: 13 amino acids. The DNA of the CDR3 is TGTGCCAGCCAGGGGGCTAGCACAGATACGCAGTATTTT. This translates into CASQGASTDTQYF.

The chain uses TRBV7-3 and TRBJ1-1; a possible D gene is TRBD1 (6 bases). Trimming cost V 5 bases and J 10 bases, with 14 bases left between them. The germline gives CDR1 SGHTA, CDR2 FQGTGA. This CDR3 is 12 amino acids long. The CDR3 nucleotides read TGTGCCAGCAGCCGTACGGGGGGCAGAGCTTTCTTT. Translation gives CASSRTGGRAFF.